This section outlines one TCR beta chain sequence together with its context. The clone's antigen remains unknown. There are no base qualities to consult, and no much larger clone falls within one base. The method was the immunoSEQ multiplex PCR assay. The clones in this table, taken by TCRdb from immuneACCESS, are in-frame only. Not every clone is retained; where verified, under half of the shortfall comes from an unresolved V gene, and the cause of the rest is unknown. This sample gives approximately 26,000 clones in total; approximately 80% of them show up just once. The ten largest clonotypes hold about 1.1% of the sample. The data stem from a study of T cells in narcolepsy listed by TCRdb under 2018. About the study as a whole: The study enrolled patients with narcolepsy type 1 or type 2 (NT1, NT2) together with healthy control donors. Autoreactive T cells targeting hypocretin neuron self-antigens (hypocretin, TRIB2) were sought in narcolepsy patients, and TCR Vbeta sequencing was used to track clonotypes in blood and CSF.

Memory CD4+ T cells were sorted ex vivo from peripheral blood of narcolepsy patients and healthy controls for TCR Vbeta sequencing. Overall study outcomes, separate from this receptor: HCRT-specific and TRIB2-specific autoreactive clonotypes were highlighted in plots that compared CD4+ T cell clonotypes in CSF versus blood from the same patient. Patients and controls had similar numbers of sequenced blood memory CD4+ clonotypes, with averages of around 40,000 in patients and some 33,000 in controls. Some blood memory CD4+ repertoires from patients and controls contained no sequences matching autoreactive T cell clones. According to the report, autoreactive clonotypes were detected serially in the blood of the same patients and of different patients, but not in healthy controls.

According to the germline V gene, CDR1 reads MNHEY and CDR2 reads SVGAGI. The V and J ends are trimmed by 6 bases and 4 bases, leaving 13 bases between them. Spanning cysteine to phenylalanine, the CDR3 consists of 14 amino acids. The only DNA kept is the CDR3, 42 bases in frame from the first base. The sequence was obtained from a human donor in good health. The sample was memory (CD45RA-) CD4+ T cells from blood. The cell subset or site label for this specimen denotes: memory T cells sorted ex vivo from peripheral blood. The V gene is TRBV6-5 and the J gene is TRBJ1-5; a confident D gene designation cannot be given. The CDR3 region has the sequence CASRGDGRNQPQHF. The bases read TGTGCCAGCAGGGGAGACGGGCGAAATCAGCCCCAGCATTTT.